The clone carrying this T cell receptor beta chain was detected many times. These data come from a study of neurological immune-mediated disorders. TCRdb fed the 5' RACE reads into MiXCR, producing one record per CDR3 protein. This sample has 80,000 or so distinct CDR3 sequences, with around 9.9% found just once. Trimming stripped 4 bases from V and 0 bases from J, with 4 bases between. The CDR3 has 12 amino acids. CDR1 is SGHTA, CDR2 FQGNSA, per germline. This sequence joins TRBV7-2 and TRBJ2-7; D remains ambiguous. The receptor was isolated from a man aged 45 to 65 in good health. The specimen sequenced was PBMCs. The CDR3 here is CASSSPSYEQYF. As DNA, the CDR3 is TGTGCCAGCAGCTCCCCCTCCTACGAGCAGTACTTC.